The 22 T cell receptor beta chains below all came from one sample that was sequenced in a study of CD8 T cells in Susac syndrome. cDNA came from around 0.54 to 1 ug RNA primed by random hexamers. One entry per CDR3 protein, called by TCRdb with MiXCR from the immunoSEQ multiplex PCR reads. The table includes about 280,000 distinct CDR3 sequences, approximately 85% detected once. Sequencing used CD8+ T cells from PBMCs. These receptors came from a human donor with multiple sclerosis.

The chain combines TRBV6-5 with TRBJ2-3; maybe TRBD1 (6 bases). There are 15 residues in the CDR3. Between the trimmed V and J ends, which lost 4 bases and 2 bases, there was a span of 13 bases. Germline V gene lookup returns CDR1 MNHEY and CDR2 SVGAGI. CDR3 DNA: TGTGCCAGCAGTTCCCCACAGGGATACACAGATACGCAGTATTTT. It specifies CASSSPQGYTDTQYF.

V and J are TRBV19 and TRBJ2-2, with unresolved D. CDR1 and CDR2 from the germline V gene are LNHDA and SQIVND (reference sequence). Trimming removed 4 bases from V and 9 bases from J, with 12 bases in between. The CDR3 has 13 residues. CDR3 in amino acids: CASSTRPARELFF. CDR3 bases: TGTGCCAGTAGTACTAGGCCAGCCCGGGAGCTGTTTTTT.

The V call is TRBV12-3 or TRBV12-4, the J call TRBJ2-2; TRBD2 matches 11 bases. This CDR3 comprises 16 residues. The ends lost 4 bases at V and 4 bases at J; junction bases unmatched: 5. The CDR3 here is CASSSPLAGATGELFF. The CDR3 region has the DNA TGTGCCAGCAGTTCCCCACTAGCGGGAGCCACCGGGGAGCTGTTTTTT.

This chain joins TRBV27 and TRBJ2-1; a possible D gene is TRBD1 (5 bases). CDR1 MNHEY and CDR2 SMNVEV come from the germline V gene (reference sequence). This CDR3 has 13 residues. V gave up 4 bases and J gave up 10 bases, with 14 bases separating them. The CDR3 here is CASSSSLGREQFF. CDR3 nucleotides: TGTGCCAGCAGTTCAAGCCTGGGGCGAGAGCAGTTCTTC.

The chain couples TRBV7-2 to TRBJ2-7; possibly TRBD1 or TRBD2 for D (5 bases each). Germline CDR1 and CDR2: SGHTA and FQGNSA. CDR3 length equals 16 residues. V gave up 5 bases and J gave up 4 bases, with 21 bases separating them. CDR3 sequence reads: CASSRGVGPRAYEQYF. CDR3 sequence (DNA): TGTGCCAGCAGCCGTGGGGTGGGACCTAGGGCGTACGAGCAGTACTTC.

The rearrangement links TRBV27 to TRBJ2-7; TRBD1 agrees at 12 bases. CDR1 is MNHEY and CDR2 is SMNVEV in the germline V gene (reference sequence). J gave up 9 bases and V 8 bases, and 11 bases lay outside the gene matches. The CDR3 is 14 residues long. Written as DNA, the CDR3 is TGTGCCAGCGGACCGGGACAGGGGGCGAGTGGGCAGTACTTC. It specifies CASGPGQGASGQYF.

The chain carries TRBV27 and TRBJ2-2; the D is unclear. The CDR3 extends over 14 amino acids. Germline CDR1 MNHEY, CDR2 SMNVEV (reference sequence). The ends were cut back, 2 bases at V and 2 bases at J, with 6 bases in the middle. CDR3 nucleotide sequence: TGTGCCAGCAGTTTAAGCCGTAACACCGGGGAGCTGTTTTTT. Its translation is CASSLSRNTGELFF.

The J gene is TRBJ2-3, the V gene TRBV2; TRBD2 is a possible D gene (5 bases). Germline V gene sequence: CDR1 SNHLY, CDR2 FYNNEI. CDR3 size: 16 residues. With 0 bases removed from V and 1 base from J, the gap between germline ends came to 11 bases. For the CDR3, the DNA is TGTGCCAGCAGTGAAGCCTCTTCGAGGGGCACAGATACGCAGTATTTT. It translates to CASSEASSRGTDTQYF.

J is TRBJ2-7 and V is TRBV5-1, with TRBD1 matching over 7 bases. The germline V gene has CDR1 SGHRS and CDR2 YFSETQ. With V trimmed by 2 bases and J by 2 bases, 7 bases remained unmatched. The CDR3 spans 15 residues. The CDR3 DNA sequence: TGCGCCAGCAGCTTTAGACAGGGCCCTACCTACGAGCAGTACTTC. Protein product: CASSFRQGPTYEQYF.

The rearrangement links TRBV28 to TRBJ1-3; D unclear. V was clipped by 3 bases and J by 0 bases, with 3 bases between them. The germline gives CDR1 MDHEN, CDR2 SYDVKM. This CDR3 contains 13 residues. CDR3 in DNA: TGTGCCAGCAGTTTCGACTCTGGAAACACCATATATTTT. It is translated as CASSFDSGNTIYF.

This rearrangement joins TRBV7-2 to TRBJ2-7; D is undetermined. CDR3 length: 17 residues. Germline V gene data show CDR1 as SGHTA and CDR2 as FQGNSA. V lost 1 base and J lost 5, with 21 bases in between. The CDR3 spells CASSLVHPLLSSDEQYF. The CDR3 region has the DNA TGTGCCAGCAGCTTAGTCCACCCCCTACTCTCTTCCGACGAGCAGTACTTC.

This chain joins TRBV5-3 and TRBJ2-1; the D gene is possibly TRBD2 (6 bases). TRBV5-3 is given ORF status, its function remaining uncertain. The CDR3 is 16 residues long. V dropped 7 bases and J dropped 8 bases, with 25 bases sitting between them. The CDR3 DNA reads as TGTGCCAGAGCGACGGAAGGGACTTGGGGGATACATGAGCAGTTCTTC. It translates to CARATEGTWGIHEQFF.

This rearrangement joins TRBV4-1 to TRBJ2-1, with D possibly TRBD2 on 5 matching bases. The germline gives CDR1 MGHRA, CDR2 YSYEKL. The CDR3 sequence is 17 residues long. V lost 1 base and J lost 0, with 13 bases in between. This CDR3 reads CASSQGLKRPSYNEQFF. The CDR3 nucleotides are TGCGCCAGCAGCCAAGGGTTGAAGCGGCCCTCCTACAATGAGCAGTTCTTC.

The chain has TRBV7-9 and TRBJ1-1; D remains ambiguous. V lost 1 base, J lost 6 bases, and 9 bases lay in between. The CDR3 loop spans 13 amino acids. CDR1 SEHNR and CDR2 FQNEAQ come from the germline V gene (reference sequence). The CDR3 protein is CASSLGLQAEAFF. CDR3 DNA sequence: TGTGCCAGCAGCTTAGGCCTCCAAGCTGAAGCTTTCTTT.

The chain is built from TRBV4-2 and TRBJ1-4; D unclear. The V gene lost 1 base and the J gene lost 5 bases, with 5 bases spanning the gap. Per the germline V gene, CDR1 is LGHNA and CDR2 is YNFKEQ. This CDR3 has 13 residues. The CDR3 sequence is CASSQALNEKLFF. DNA for the CDR3: TGTGCCAGCAGCCAAGCCCTGAATGAAAAACTGTTTTTT.

CDR3 sequence (DNA): TGCAGCGTTGAATCCGAGGGACTAGCGGGAGTCGAGCAGTACTTC. It is translated as CSVESEGLAGVEQYF. The chain combines TRBV29-1 with TRBJ2-7; 14 bases agree with TRBD2. Germline CDR1 is SQVTM and CDR2 is ANQGSEA. The CDR3 covers 15 residues. The trim removed 2 bases at V and 6 bases at J, leaving 6 bases unmatched.

This chain joins TRBV7-9 and TRBJ1-1; no reliable D call. This CDR3 contains 12 residues. The V end lost 8 bases, the J end lost 4 bases, and 11 bases lay between the germline ends. The germline V gene encodes CDR1 SEHNR and CDR2 FQNEAQ (reference sequence). The CDR3 spells CASEGAGTEAFF. The DNA of the CDR3 is TGTGCCAGCGAGGGTGCGGGCACTGAAGCTTTCTTT.

This chain uses TRBV9 with TRBJ2-3, with 10 bases aligning to TRBD2. This CDR3 comprises 16 residues. Germline V gene data show CDR1 as SGDLS and CDR2 as YYNGEE. V shed 5 bases, J shed 3 bases, and the junction held 9 bases outside the gene matches. The CDR3 nucleotides read TGTGCCAGCAGTACCACCGGGACTAGCGCTACAGATACGCAGTATTTT. This gives the protein CASSTTGTSATDTQYF. Full variable domain (rest looked up from reference TRBV9 and TRBJ2-3): DSGVTQTPKHLITATGQRVTLRCSPRSGDLSVYWYQQSLDQGLQFLIQYYNGEERAKGNILERFSAQQFPDLHSELNLSSLELGDSALYFCASSTTGTSATDTQYFGPGTRLTVL.

The rearrangement uses TRBV12-3 or TRBV12-4 and TRBJ2-3; 9 nucleotides agree with TRBD1. The CDR3 consists of 15 residues. With V trimmed by 5 bases and J by 5 bases, 8 bases remained unmatched. The CDR3: CASSPRDREIDTQYF. The CDR3 nucleotides are TGTGCCAGCAGTCCCCGGGACAGGGAAATAGATACGCAGTATTTT.

The chain is built from TRBV9 and TRBJ2-1; TRBD2 aligns across 10 bases. The CDR3 runs 17 residues. Germline V lookup: CDR1 SGDLS, CDR2 YYNGEE. V lost 0 bases and J lost 5; bases outside the gene matches: 8. CDR3 coding DNA: TGTGCCAGCAGCGTAGATGTTAGCGGGGGGCCCAACAATGAGCAGTTCTTC. Residues: CASSVDVSGGPNNEQFF.

V usage is TRBV7-9 and J usage is TRBJ2-7; no definite D call. The CDR3 runs to 13 residues. Germline CDR1 reads SEHNR; CDR2 reads FQNEAQ (reference sequence). V lost 8 bases and J 1 base, leaving 12 bases between the germline ends. The CDR3 region has the DNA TGTGCCAGCGTGCTCGCCGGGTCCTACGAGCAGTACTTC. Translated, it gives CASVLAGSYEQYF.

V gene TRBV6-6 combines with J gene TRBJ2-7; the D call may be TRBD1 or TRBD2 (5 bases each). V was trimmed by 3 bases and J by 0 bases, leaving 12 bases between them. CDR1 is MNHNY and CDR2 is SVGAGI in the germline V gene (reference sequence). The CDR3 consists of 15 residues. The CDR3 is CASSYTRGLSYEQYF. In DNA form, the CDR3 reads TGTGCCAGCAGTTATACGAGGGGTCTCTCCTACGAGCAGTACTTC.